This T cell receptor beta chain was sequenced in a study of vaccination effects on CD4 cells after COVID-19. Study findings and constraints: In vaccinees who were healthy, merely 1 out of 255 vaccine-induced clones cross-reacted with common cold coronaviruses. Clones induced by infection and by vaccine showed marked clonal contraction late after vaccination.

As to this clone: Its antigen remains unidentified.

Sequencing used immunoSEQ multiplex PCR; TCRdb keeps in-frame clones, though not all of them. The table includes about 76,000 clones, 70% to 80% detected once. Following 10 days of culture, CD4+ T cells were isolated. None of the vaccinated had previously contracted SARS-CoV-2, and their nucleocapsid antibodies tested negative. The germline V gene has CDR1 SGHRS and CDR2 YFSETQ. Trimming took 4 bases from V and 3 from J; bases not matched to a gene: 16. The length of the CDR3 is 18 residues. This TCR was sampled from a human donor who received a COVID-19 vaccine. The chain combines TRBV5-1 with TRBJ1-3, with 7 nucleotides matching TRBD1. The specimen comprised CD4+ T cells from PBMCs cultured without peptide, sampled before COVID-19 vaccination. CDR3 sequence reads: CASSRAFTTQGVGNTIYF. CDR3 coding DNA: TGCGCCAGCAGCCGGGCATTTACTACGCAGGGGGTTGGAAACACCATATATTTT. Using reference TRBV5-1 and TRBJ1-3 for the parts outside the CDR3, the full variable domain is KAGVTQTPRYLIKTRGQQVTLSCSPISGHRSVSWYQQTPGQGLQFLFEYFSETQRNKGNFPGRFSGRQFSNSRSEMNVSTLELGDSALYLCASSRAFTTQGVGNTIYFGEGSWLTVV.